What follows is one T cell receptor (beta chain) and its context. This table comes from immunoSEQ multiplex PCR, and its TCRdb copy is limited to in-frame clones, with some not included. The sample has 240,000 or so clones, around 86% seen once. The data are from a study of cytomegalovirus exposure and HLA in healthy donors. CDR1 and CDR2 from the germline V gene are SEHNR and FQNEAQ (reference sequence). The V and J ends lost 4 bases and 4 bases respectively, with 16 bases between them. This CDR3 has 15 residues. This receptor was taken from a woman younger than 45 in good health and CMV-seropositive. The source material was PBMCs. The chain couples TRBV7-9 to TRBJ1-1, with TRBD1 as a possible D gene (5 bases). CDR3 sequence reads: CASSSFGGVGTEAFF. CDR3 in DNA: TGTGCCAGCAGCTCCTTCGGGGGAGTTGGCACTGAAGCTTTCTTT. The complete variable domain, with remaining parts taken from reference TRBV7-9 and TRBJ1-1, reads DTGVSQNPRHKITKRGQNVTFRCDPISEHNRLYWYRQTLGQGPEFLTYFQNEAQLEKSRLLSDRFSAERPKGSFSTLEIQRTEQGDSAMYLCASSSFGGVGTEAFFGQGTRLTVV.